The rows below give T cell receptor beta chains drawn from one sample of a study of CD8 T cells in Susac syndrome. From the immunoSEQ multiplex PCR reads, TCRdb called clonotypes with MiXCR, one entry per CDR3 protein. The sample has about 160,000 distinct CDR3 sequences, around 94% seen once. Specimen: CD4+ T cells from PBMCs. The receptors derive from a human donor with multiple sclerosis. CDR3s include the opening cysteine and the closing phenylalanine or tryptophan. A D gene is named only where the DNA matches it firmly. Expanded clones are given a class, and other clones once, few, many or no size at all.

D gene	J gene	clone size	V gene	CDR3 protein	CDR3 DNA
-	TRBJ2-2	-	TRBV3-1	CASSQELHTTGELFF	TGTGCCAGCAGCCAAGAATTACATACGACCGGGGAGCTGTTTTTT
-	TRBJ1-1	-	TRBV4-3	CASSQEGSLNTEAFF	TGCGCCAGCAGCCAAGAGGGCAGTTTGAACACTGAAGCTTTCTTT
-	TRBJ2-5	-	TRBV5-6	CASSLYPAPPQETQYF	TGTGCCAGCAGCTTGTATCCAGCTCCTCCCCAAGAGACCCAGTACTTC
-	TRBJ2-5	-	TRBV2	CASSERTYQETQYF	TGTGCCAGCAGTGAAAGGACTTACCAAGAGACCCAGTACTTC
TRBD2	TRBJ2-7	-	TRBV28	CASSVETSGYYEQYF	TGTGCCAGCAGCGTCGAGACTAGCGGATACTACGAGCAGTACTTC
-	TRBJ1-5	-	TRBV7-9	CASSKSAGGENQPQHF	TGTGCCAGCAGTAAGTCGGCCGGGGGCGAAAATCAGCCCCAGCATTTT
-	TRBJ1-1	-	TRBV3-1	CASSPPGQIPEAFF	TGTGCCAGCAGCCCCCCCGGACAGATACCTGAAGCTTTCTTT
-	TRBJ1-5	-	TRBV2	CASSYREGRNQPQHF	TGTGCCAGCAGTTACCGGGAGGGACGCAATCAGCCCCAGCATTTT
-	TRBJ2-3	-	TRBV10-3	CAISDQTGSTDTQYF	TGTGCCATCAGTGATCAGACGGGTAGCACAGATACGCAGTATTTT
-	TRBJ2-2	-	TRBV3-1	CASSQGWANTGELFF	TGTGCCAGCAGCCAGGGATGGGCGAACACCGGGGAGCTGTTTTTT
-	TRBJ2-4	-	TRBV12-3/TRBV12-4	CASSFGGSQGNIQYF	TGTGCCAGCAGTTTCGGCGGTTCCCAGGGAAACATTCAGTACTTC
-	TRBJ2-2	-	TRBV20-1	CSAGLRGELFF	TGCAGTGCTGGACTCAGAGGGGAGCTGTTTTTT
-	TRBJ1-1	once	TRBV12-3/TRBV12-4	CASSLGGLPNTEAFF	TGTGCCAGCAGTTTAGGGGGACTCCCGAACACTGAAGCTTTCTTT
-	TRBJ1-2	-	TRBV28	CASSLSEYGYTF	TGTGCCAGCAGTTTATCCGAATATGGCTACACCTTC
TRBD2	TRBJ2-3	-	TRBV24-1	CATSDLTSGRTDTQYF	TGTGCCACCAGTGATTTGACTAGCGGGAGGACAGATACGCAGTATTTT
TRBD2	TRBJ2-1	-	TRBV4-1	CASKGTSDYNEQFF	TGCGCCAGCAAGGGGACTAGCGATTACAATGAGCAGTTCTTC
TRBD2	TRBJ2-7	few	TRBV19	CASSGGRTYEQYF	TGTGCCAGTAGTGGCGGGAGGACGTACGAGCAGTACTTC
-	TRBJ2-5	-	TRBV7-2	CASSSRTHRRETQYF	TGTGCCAGCAGCTCCCGGACTCATCGGCGCGAGACCCAGTACTTC
-	TRBJ2-7	-	TRBV28	CASRSTGSGDEQYF	TGTGCCAGCAGGTCAACAGGGAGTGGCGACGAGCAGTACTTC
-	TRBJ1-1	-	TRBV28	CASSLASMNTEAFF	TGTGCCAGCAGTTTAGCCAGTATGAACACTGAAGCTTTCTTT
-	TRBJ2-5	-	TRBV11-2	CASSIAEFRETQYF	TGTGCCAGCAGCATAGCAGAATTCCGAGAGACCCAGTACTTC
-	TRBJ2-2	-	TRBV7-9	CASSSGTVIFGELFF	TGTGCCAGCAGCTCCGGGACCGTTATTTTCGGGGAGCTGTTTTTT
-	TRBJ1-2	-	TRBV7-9	CASSVNTDYGYTF	TGTGCCAGCAGCGTAAACACGGATTATGGCTACACCTTC
-	TRBJ1-3	once	TRBV6-5	CASSRTDVSGNTIYF	TGTGCCAGCAGTCGGACGGACGTCTCTGGAAACACCATATATTTT
-	TRBJ2-1	-	TRBV9	CASSVDMASYNEQFF	TGTGCCAGCAGCGTAGATATGGCTAGCTACAATGAGCAGTTCTTC
-	TRBJ2-2	-	TRBV12-3/TRBV12-4	CASRPGQVTGELFF	TGTGCCAGCAGACCGGGACAAGTCACCGGGGAGCTGTTTTTT
TRBD2	TRBJ2-1	-	TRBV7-2	CASSLSGTSNHEQFF	TGTGCCAGCAGCTTATCCGGGACTAGCAACCATGAGCAGTTCTTC
-	TRBJ1-2	-	TRBV30	CAWITTITGGYTF	TGTGCCTGGATTACAACCATAACTGGGGGCTACACCTTC
-	TRBJ1-1	-	TRBV20-1	CSAREIGEAFF	TGCAGTGCTAGAGAAATAGGTGAAGCTTTCTTT
-	TRBJ1-1	-	TRBV28	CASSLGTRNTEAFF	TGTGCCAGCAGTTTAGGGACAAGGAACACTGAAGCTTTCTTT
-	TRBJ1-1	-	TRBV27	CASIPRLGNTEAFF	TGTGCCAGCATTCCACGACTTGGGAACACTGAAGCTTTCTTT
-	TRBJ2-5	-	TRBV5-6	CASSLLQGGETQYF	TGTGCCAGCAGCTTACTCCAGGGGGGTGAGACCCAGTACTTC
-	TRBJ2-1	-	TRBV6-1	CASSEGAARDEQFF	TGTGCCAGCAGTGAAGGGGCCGCACGGGATGAGCAGTTCTTC
TRBD1	TRBJ1-4	-	TRBV7-9	CASSPGQGNPWGNEKLFF	TGTGCCAGCAGCCCAGGACAGGGAAACCCCTGGGGTAATGAAAAACTGTTTTTT
-	TRBJ2-5	-	TRBV15	CATSRGNRGETQYF	TGTGCCACCAGCAGAGGAAATAGGGGAGAGACCCAGTACTTC
-	TRBJ1-2	-	TRBV19	CASSIAGIGYTF	TGTGCCAGTAGTATTGCGGGGATTGGCTACACCTTC
-	TRBJ1-1	-	TRBV6-5	CASSYTLLNTEAFF	TGTGCCAGCAGTTACACCCTCCTGAACACTGAAGCTTTCTTT
TRBD2	TRBJ2-3	-	TRBV9	CASARTSGNVWDTQYF	TGTGCCAGCGCCCGGACTAGCGGGAATGTATGGGATACGCAGTATTTT
TRBD2	TRBJ2-7	-	TRBV5-1	CASRRTSGLYEQYF	TGCGCCAGCAGGAGGACTAGCGGGCTCTACGAGCAGTACTTC
-	TRBJ1-3	-	TRBV3-1	CASSRSGNTIYF	TGTGCCAGCAGCCGGAGCGGAAACACCATATATTTT
TRBD2	TRBJ2-1	-	TRBV29-1	CSVAWRTSSYNEQFF	TGCAGCGTTGCCTGGCGGACTAGCTCCTACAATGAGCAGTTCTTC
-	TRBJ2-2	few	TRBV7-2	CASSLAGSFGGELFF	TGTGCCAGCAGCTTAGCGGGATCTTTCGGCGGGGAGCTGTTTTTT
-	TRBJ2-5	-	TRBV7-9	CASSLNLMGQETQYF	TGTGCCAGCAGCTTAAATCTTATGGGGCAAGAGACCCAGTACTTC